The TCR beta chain described here comes from a study of spatial heterogeneity in lung cancer. About the research overall: There were consistently more beta-chain sequences detected than alpha-chain sequences.

TCRdb re-analysed the 5' RACE reads in MiXCR, keeping a single row per CDR3 protein. The data contain 39,000 or so distinct CDR3 sequences, about 10% of them singletons. Time point in this sample: blood at routine non-recurrence follow-up after resection. This clonotype was recorded many times. Germline loops: CDR1 SEHNR, CDR2 FQNEAQ (reference sequence). V lost 1 base and J 8 bases, leaving 20 bases between the germline ends. The length of the CDR3 is 17 residues. This clonotype was obtained from a female donor with early-stage non-small cell lung cancer. This rearrangement joins TRBV7-9 to TRBJ1-4; D is possibly TRBD1 (5 bases). The sequenced sample was PBMCs, obtained at follow-up. The CDR3 region is CASSLVPMGLKGEKLFF. CDR3 DNA: TGTGCCAGCAGCTTAGTCCCGATGGGACTAAAGGGGGAAAAACTGTTTTTT.